This TCR beta chain comes out of a study of T cells after yellow fever vaccination. Study details: For low cell numbers, libraries were made with SMART-Seq v4 Ultra Low Input.

TCRdb analysed the 5' RACE reads with MiXCR anew, one entry per CDR3 protein. The sample records approximately 350,000 distinct CDR3 sequences, around a tenth being singletons. The receptor was derived from a man between 18 and 35 years old who received the YFV17D yellow fever vaccine. Material: PBMCs, obtained on the day of the first yellow fever vaccination.

This CDR3 reads CASSLGDTLSYEQYV. CDR3 bases: TGTGCCAGCAGCTTAGGGGACACCCTCTCCTACGAGCAGTACGTC. The rearrangement joins TRBV7-6 to TRBJ2-7; tentative D call: TRBD1 (6 bases). The V end was cut by 1 base, the J end by 0 bases, with 10 bases between. Germline V gene lookup returns CDR1 SGHVS and CDR2 FNYEAQ. CDR3 length: 15 residues.